Presented here are 31 T cell receptor beta chains from one specimen sequenced in a study of T cells expressing NK-cell markers. TCRdb derives one entry per CDR3 protein from the 5' RACE reads, leaving out DNA. Recorded for this sample: approximately 550,000 distinct CDR3 sequences. Sequenced sample: blood T cells: a sorted CD56 or NKG2C T cell subset, CD4+ or CD8+ T cells, or bulk PBMC T cells (not recorded which). The receptors come from a man younger than 35 in good health.

This sequence joins TRBV10-3 and TRBJ2-7; TCRdb's D gene call, TRBD1, goes unchecked for lack of DNA. The germline V gene has CDR1 ENHRY and CDR2 SYGVKD. This CDR3 contains 12 residues. This chain's CDR3 is CATRTGSYEQYF.

The V and J genes are TRBV7-8 and TRBJ2-2; there is no DNA to check the TCRdb D call of TRBD2. There are 14 residues in the CDR3. Germline V gene data show CDR1 as SGHVS and CDR2 as FQNEAQ. CDR3 amino acids: CASRLRAYTGELFF.

CDR3 residues: CASSYSLAGLGAETQYF. The chain is built from TRBV6-5 and TRBJ2-5; with no DNA, the TCRdb D assignment of TRBD2 cannot be verified. Germline CDR1 and CDR2: MNHEY and SVGAGI. This CDR3 region has 17 residues.

This chain links TRBV4-2 with TRBJ2-7; TCRdb reports TRBD1, a call that lacks DNA to check it against. The germline gives CDR1 LGHNA, CDR2 YNFKEQ. CDR3 size: 15 residues. The CDR3 spells CASSHPGDAIDEQYF.

The chain has TRBV5-1 and TRBJ2-5. Germline V gene lookup returns CDR1 SGHRS and CDR2 YFSETQ. This CDR3 has 15 amino acids. This CDR3 reads CASSQDRFREETQYF. Drawing the rest from reference TRBV5-1 and TRBJ2-5, the complete variable domain is KAGVTQTPRYLIKTRGQQVTLSCSPISGHRSVSWYQQTPGQGLQFLFEYFSETQRNKGNFPGRFSGRQFSNSRSEMNVSTLELGDSALYLCASSQDRFREETQYFGPGTRLLVL.

This sequence joins TRBV5-1 and TRBJ2-7; TCRdb's D gene call, TRBD2, goes unchecked for lack of DNA. CDR3 size: 16 residues. In germline, CDR1 is SGHRS, CDR2 YFSETQ. CDR3 protein: CASSSGLAGVAYEQYF.

The chain employs TRBV5-1 and TRBJ2-2; with no DNA, the TCRdb D assignment of TRBD2 cannot be verified. The CDR3 runs 16 residues. CDR1 and CDR2 from the germline V gene are SGHRS and YFSETQ. The chain's CDR3 is CASSAAGVGNTGELFF. Filled out from reference TRBV5-1 and TRBJ2-2, the complete variable domain reads KAGVTQTPRYLIKTRGQQVTLSCSPISGHRSVSWYQQTPGQGLQFLFEYFSETQRNKGNFPGRFSGRQFSNSRSEMNVSTLELGDSALYLCASSAAGVGNTGELFFGEGSRLTVL.

The chain employs TRBV6-2 or TRBV6-3 and TRBJ2-1; the D call from TCRdb, TRBD2, cannot be confirmed without DNA. CDR3 length equals 19 residues. The germline V gene encodes CDR1 MNHEY and CDR2 SVGEGT. The CDR3 is CASSYLPQHSSGSYNEQFF.

CDR3 sequence: CASTTLPTSYGDRGQFF. This chain uses TRBV6-1 with TRBJ2-1; lacking DNA, the TRBD1 call made by TCRdb goes unchecked. In germline, CDR1 is MNHNS, CDR2 SASEGT. The CDR3 loop spans 17 amino acids.

The J gene is TRBJ2-7, the V gene TRBV5-1; TCRdb designates TRBD2, a call that cannot be tested without DNA. The CDR3 sequence is 15 residues long. The germline CDR1 and CDR2 sequences are SGHRS and YFSETQ. This CDR3 reads CASSLDLAGVREQYF. The whole variable domain, remainder taken from reference TRBV5-1 and TRBJ2-7, is KAGVTQTPRYLIKTRGQQVTLSCSPISGHRSVSWYQQTPGQGLQFLFEYFSETQRNKGNFPGRFSGRQFSNSRSEMNVSTLELGDSALYLCASSLDLAGVREQYFGPGTRLTVT.

The chain employs TRBV15 and TRBJ2-3. CDR1 LNHNV and CDR2 YYDKDF come from the germline V gene (reference sequence). CDR3 length equals 15 residues. The chain's CDR3 is CATSRVGSSTDTQYF.

The chain links TRBV12-5 to TRBJ1-5. The CDR3 has 12 residues. Per the germline V gene, CDR1 is LGHNT and CDR2 is FRNRAP. The CDR3 is CASGLSDQPQHF.

The J gene is TRBJ2-7, the V gene TRBV9; without DNA, the TCRdb call of TRBD1 cannot be checked. The germline gives CDR1 SGDLS, CDR2 YYNGEE. The CDR3 loop spans 15 amino acids. The chain's CDR3 is CASSETGGASYEQYF.

The J gene is TRBJ2-7, the V gene TRBV29-1. The germline gives CDR1 SQVTM, CDR2 ANQGSEA. This CDR3 is built from 12 residues. The CDR3 region is CSVRPSLYEQYF.

The V and J genes are TRBV2 and TRBJ1-1; the TCRdb D gene call, TRBD1, has no DNA to confirm it. There are 14 residues in the CDR3. The germline CDR1 and CDR2 sequences are SNHLY and FYNNEI. The CDR3 region is CASDRTDGGTEAFF.

The genes are TRBV28 and TRBJ1-2; TCRdb lists TRBD1, though no DNA is available to test this call. The V gene's germline CDR1 is MDHEN and CDR2 SYDVKM. The CDR3 runs 14 residues. This CDR3 is CASSMRGTIYGYTF.

The rearrangement uses TRBV5-6 and TRBJ2-5; TCRdb indicates TRBD2, and absent DNA this call remains unverified. The germline CDR1 and CDR2 sequences are SGHDT and YYEEEE. The CDR3 sequence is 18 residues long. The CDR3 region is CASSFPGLAGGLMGTQYF.

This chain links TRBV7-6 with TRBJ2-1; the D call from TCRdb, TRBD1, cannot be confirmed without DNA. The germline CDR1 and CDR2 sequences are SGHVS and FNYEAQ. This CDR3 comprises 15 residues. The CDR3 here is CASSRGWQGGNEQFF.

CDR3: CSARVDLTGWQDTQYF. The chain combines TRBV20-1 with TRBJ2-3; the D gene TCRdb calls, TRBD1, cannot be checked with no DNA. Germline V gives CDR1 DFQATT, CDR2 SNEGSKA (reference sequence). The CDR3 is 16 amino acids.

The J gene is TRBJ1-4, the V gene TRBV12-3 or TRBV12-4; TCRdb names TRBD1, which stays unverified in the absence of DNA. The CDR3 runs 14 residues. CDR3 loop: CASSLYPRGEKLFF.

This chain joins TRBV5-1 and TRBJ2-1; no DNA is available, so the TRBD2 call from TCRdb remains unchecked. Germline-derived CDR1 and CDR2 are SGHRS and YFSETQ. The CDR3 loop spans 14 amino acids. The CDR3 reads CASSLGQDWNEQFF.

This chain links TRBV4-2 with TRBJ2-3; TCRdb gives TRBD1 as the D gene, but with no DNA this cannot be confirmed. CDR3 length: 19 amino acids. Germline CDR1 LGHNA, CDR2 YNFKEQ. This CDR3 is CASSQDALTGLRDTDTQYF.

The chain joins TRBV7-3 to TRBJ1-6; TCRdb reports TRBD1, a call that lacks DNA to check it against. The CDR3 spans 17 residues. The germline V gene has CDR1 SGHTA and CDR2 FQGTGA. The CDR3 is CASSLTPGQGNLSPLHF.

The chain is built from TRBV12-3 or TRBV12-4 and TRBJ1-1; TCRdb designates TRBD1, a call that cannot be tested without DNA. This CDR3 is built from 13 residues. The CDR3 spells CASRPGRNTEAFF.

The chain has TRBV20-1 and TRBJ2-4; TCRdb's D call, TRBD1, is unchecked because there is no DNA. Germline V gene data show CDR1 as DFQATT and CDR2 as SNEGSKA (reference sequence). The CDR3 runs to 13 residues. CDR3 loop: CSAQGQLKNIQYF.

The chain is built from TRBV20-1 and TRBJ1-3; the TCRdb call, TRBD1, lacks DNA for checking. CDR3 size: 14 residues. Germline assignment: CDR1 DFQATT and CDR2 SNEGSKA (reference sequence). CDR3 region: CSARKGQAGNTIYF.

The V and J genes are TRBV29-1 and TRBJ2-1; TCRdb lists TRBD2, though no DNA is available to test this call. Germline values: CDR1 SQVTM, CDR2 ANQGSEA. This CDR3 is built from 11 residues. CDR3 sequence: CSVATSSEQFF.

The J gene is TRBJ2-3, the V gene TRBV20-1; TCRdb's D call of TRBD2 is untestable without DNA. CDR1 is DFQATT and CDR2 is SNEGSKA in the germline V gene (reference sequence). The length of the CDR3 is 18 residues. This CDR3 reads CSARGMLAGAGGTDTQYF.

J is TRBJ1-2 and V is TRBV10-3; TCRdb's D call of TRBD1 is untestable without DNA. The CDR3 is 13 amino acids. The germline V gene encodes CDR1 ENHRY and CDR2 SYGVKD. The CDR3 protein is CAISAWDTGGYTF.

This chain joins TRBV5-1 and TRBJ2-1. Per germline, CDR1 SGHRS and CDR2 YFSETQ. The CDR3 contains 15 residues. The CDR3 sequence: CASSFRVTASNEQFF.

The CDR3 loop reads CASSYGGRSMDEQFF. The chain has TRBV6-2 or TRBV6-3 and TRBJ2-1; TCRdb lists TRBD1, though no DNA is available to test this call. The CDR3 totals 15 residues. CDR1 is MNHEY, CDR2 SVGEGT, per germline.